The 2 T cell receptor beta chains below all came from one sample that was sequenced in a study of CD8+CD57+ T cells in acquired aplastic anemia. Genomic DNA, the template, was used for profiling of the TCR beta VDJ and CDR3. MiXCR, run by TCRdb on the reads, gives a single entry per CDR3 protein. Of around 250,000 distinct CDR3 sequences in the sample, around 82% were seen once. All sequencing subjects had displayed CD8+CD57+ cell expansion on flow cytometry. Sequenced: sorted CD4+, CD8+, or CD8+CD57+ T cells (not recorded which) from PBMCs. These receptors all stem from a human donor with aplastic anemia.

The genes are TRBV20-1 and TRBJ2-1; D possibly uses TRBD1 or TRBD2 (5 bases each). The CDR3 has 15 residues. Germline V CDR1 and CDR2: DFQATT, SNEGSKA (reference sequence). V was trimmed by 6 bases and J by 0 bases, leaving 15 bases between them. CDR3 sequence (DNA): TGCAGTGCCACCCTTGGGGGTAGCTCCTACAATGAGCAGTTCTTC. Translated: CSATLGGSSYNEQFF.

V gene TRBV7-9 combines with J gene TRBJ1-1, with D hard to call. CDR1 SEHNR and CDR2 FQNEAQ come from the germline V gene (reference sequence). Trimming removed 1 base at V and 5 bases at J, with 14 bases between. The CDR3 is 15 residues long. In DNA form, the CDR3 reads TGTGCCAGCAGCTTAGAAATGAGCGGGAGGACTGAAGCTTTCTTT. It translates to CASSLEMSGRTEAFF.